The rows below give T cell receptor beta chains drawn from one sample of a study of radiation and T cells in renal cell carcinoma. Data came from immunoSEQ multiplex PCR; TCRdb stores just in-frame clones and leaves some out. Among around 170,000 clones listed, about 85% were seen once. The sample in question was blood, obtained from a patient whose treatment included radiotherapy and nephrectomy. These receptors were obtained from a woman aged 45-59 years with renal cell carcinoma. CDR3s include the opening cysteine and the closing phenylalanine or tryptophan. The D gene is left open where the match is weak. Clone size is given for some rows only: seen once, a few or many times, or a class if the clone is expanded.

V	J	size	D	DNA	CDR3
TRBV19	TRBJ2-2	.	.	TGTGCCAGTGACCCCTCCCTGAGAGAGGAGACCACCGGGGAGCTGTTTTTT	CASDPSLREETTGELFF
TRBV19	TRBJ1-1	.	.	TGTGCCAGTAGTATAGGGCCAGGGGCGGATACTGAAGCTTTCTTT	CASSIGPGADTEAFF
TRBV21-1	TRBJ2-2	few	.	TGTGCCAGCAGCAAAGAAGCCGGGGGGAACACCGGGGAGCTGTTTTTT	CASSKEAGGNTGELFF
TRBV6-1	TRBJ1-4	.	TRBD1	TGTGCCAGCAGTGTCGGGACAGGGGGCGTTAATGAAAAACTGTTTTTT	CASSVGTGGVNEKLFF
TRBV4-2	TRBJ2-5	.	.	TGTGCCAGCAGCCAAGTGAGGGCTGGCGAAGAGACCCAGTACTTC	CASSQVRAGEETQYF
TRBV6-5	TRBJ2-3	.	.	TGTGCCAGCCGACAGTCGCAGGTTCGGAATACGCAGTATTTT	CASRQSQVRNTQYF
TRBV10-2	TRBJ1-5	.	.	TGCGCCAGCAGTGATAGGAACCCAACAAGTCAGCCCCAGCATTTT	CASSDRNPTSQPQHF
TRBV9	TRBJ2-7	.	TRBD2	TGTGCCAGCACCACCATACCGGGACTAGCGGGGGCGGGCGAGCAGTACTTC	CASTTIPGLAGAGEQYF
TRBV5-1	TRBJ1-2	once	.	TGCGCCAGCAGCCCGACCAGGGTTACCTATGGCTACACCTTC	CASSPTRVTYGYTF
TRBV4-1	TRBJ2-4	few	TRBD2	TGCGCCAGCAGCCAAGGACTAGCGGGGGGACTAGCCAAAAACATTCAGTACTTC	CASSQGLAGGLAKNIQYF
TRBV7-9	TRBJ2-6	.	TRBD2	TGTGCCAGCAGCTCTACGACTAGCGGGGTTGCTGGGGCCAACGTCCTGACTTTC	CASSSTTSGVAGANVLTF
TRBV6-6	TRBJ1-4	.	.	TGTGCCAGCAGTCGAATTCAGGGGAGGGGGGATGAAAAACTGTTTTTT	CASSRIQGRGDEKLFF
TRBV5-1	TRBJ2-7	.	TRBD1	TGCGCCAGCAGCTTGGGACAGGGGAACGAGCAGTACTTC	CASSLGQGNEQYF
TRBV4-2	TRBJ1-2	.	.	TGTGCCAGCAGCCAAGACCGACTATATGGCTACACCTTC	CASSQDRLYGYTF
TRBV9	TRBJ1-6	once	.	TGTGCCAGCAGCGTAGACAGCTCCTATTCACCCCTCCACTTT	CASSVDSSYSPLHF
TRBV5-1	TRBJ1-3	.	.	TGCGCCAGCAGCCCCGGATCCACAAGCTCTGGAAACACCATATATTTT	CASSPGSTSSGNTIYF
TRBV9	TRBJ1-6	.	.	TGTGCCAGCAGCGTAGGCGGTAAAAATTCACCCCTCCACTTT	CASSVGGKNSPLHF
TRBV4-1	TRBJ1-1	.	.	TGCGCCAGCAGCCACCCGCCTGCTGAAGCTTTCTTT	CASSHPPAEAFF
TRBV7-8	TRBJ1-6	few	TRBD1	TGTGCCAGCAGCTTAGACAGGGGTGGTTCACCCCTCCACTTT	CASSLDRGGSPLHF
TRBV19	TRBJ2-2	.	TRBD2	TGTGCCAGTCAACCCGGGGGGGTAAACACCGGGGAGCTGTTTTTT	CASQPGGVNTGELFF
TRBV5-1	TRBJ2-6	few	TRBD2	TGCGCCAGCAGCTTGGCGGGGGGGAGCGCTGGGGCCAACGTCCTGACTTTC	CASSLAGGSAGANVLTF
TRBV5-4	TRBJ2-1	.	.	TGTGCCAGCAGCTTGGCCGGGACTCCTTACAATGAGCAGTTCTTC	CASSLAGTPYNEQFF
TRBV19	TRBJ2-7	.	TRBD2	TGTGCCAGTAAAGGCCTAGCGGGGGAGGGCGAGCAGTACTTC	CASKGLAGEGEQYF
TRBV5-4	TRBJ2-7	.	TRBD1	TGTGCCAGCAGCTTGACAGGGGCTATCGGGCAGTACTTC	CASSLTGAIGQYF
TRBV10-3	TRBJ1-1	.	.	TGTGCCATCAGTGATAGAGGACCCCTGAACACTGAAGCTTTCTTT	CAISDRGPLNTEAFF
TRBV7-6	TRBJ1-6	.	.	TGTGCCAGCAGCCCCGAGATCGGGACCGTGAATTCACCCCTCCACTTT	CASSPEIGTVNSPLHF
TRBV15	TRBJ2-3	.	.	TGTGCCACCAGCAGGGCTTTAGCGGAGGGCGCAGATACGCAGTATTTT	CATSRALAEGADTQYF
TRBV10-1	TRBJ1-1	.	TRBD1	TGCGCCAGCAAAAACGACAGGGGCGAAGCTTTCTTT	CASKNDRGEAFF
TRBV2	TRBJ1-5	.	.	TGTGCCAGCAGTGACTTTGAGTCAGGTAATCAGCCCCAGCATTTT	CASSDFESGNQPQHF
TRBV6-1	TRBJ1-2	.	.	TGTGCCAGCAGTTCCACGACTCGCGGGGGCTACACCTTC	CASSSTTRGGYTF
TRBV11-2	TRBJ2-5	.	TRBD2	TGTGCCAGCAGCCGCGGGGGGGGGCAAGAGACCCAGTACTTC	CASSRGGGQETQYF